Each of the 18 T cell receptor beta chains below was sequenced from the same sample in a study of cytomegalovirus exposure and HLA in healthy donors (dated by TCRdb to the late 2010s). The library came from the immunoSEQ multiplex PCR assay. For the multiplex PCR, a mixture combining 60 forward primers for TCR Vbeta segments and 13 reverse primers for TCR Jbeta segments was used. The table comes from immuneACCESS by way of TCRdb, which keeps in-frame sequences with V and J called. Part of the clones is missing from these tables; in studies checked, under half for an unresolved V gene and the rest for unknown reasons. The sample table lists over 85,000 clones, about 78% of them with a count of one. Around 3% of the sample goes to the ten largest clones. The sample consisted of PBMCs. The receptor source for this set is a man aged 40-55 years in good health and CMV-seronegative.

V usage is TRBV12-5 and J usage is TRBJ2-1; TRBD2 aligns across 8 bases. Per the germline V gene, CDR1 is LGHNT and CDR2 is FRNRAP. V was pared by 5 bases and J by 9 bases, with 6 bases of the junction left unmatched. The CDR3 totals 13 residues. The CDR3 sequence is CASGVSGTSEQFF. In nucleotides, the CDR3 is TGTGCTAGTGGTGTATCCGGGACTAGTGAGCAGTTCTTC.

V usage is TRBV19 and J usage is TRBJ2-7, with D possibly matching TRBD2 (5 bases). This CDR3 is built from 14 residues. From germline, CDR1 is LNHDA and CDR2 SQIVND (reference sequence). V gave up 5 bases and J gave up 0 bases, with 11 bases separating them. CDR3 region: CASSPGLSSYEQYF. CDR3 nucleotide sequence: TGTGCCAGTAGTCCCGGACTCAGCTCCTACGAGCAGTACTTC.

The chain couples TRBV30 to TRBJ1-5; 11 positions match TRBD1. The CDR3 runs to 14 residues. Germline lookup yields CDR1 GTSNPN and CDR2 SVGIG (reference sequence). J was trimmed by 7 bases and V by 5 bases; bases with no gene match: 7. The CDR3 DNA reads as TGTGCCTGGGGCGGACAGGGGGCTGAACAGCCCCAGCATTTT. Amino acid sequence: CAWGGQGAEQPQHF.

This clone came up once. This chain links TRBV30 with TRBJ2-2; TRBD1 matches 10 bases. The length of the CDR3 is 17 residues. The trim removed 0 bases at V and 7 bases at J, leaving 11 bases unmatched. Germline V gene lookup returns CDR1 GTSNPN and CDR2 SVGIG (reference sequence). CDR3 in amino acids: CAWSVRRDRGFGGELFF. CDR3 nucleotide sequence: TGTGCCTGGAGTGTACGTAGGGACAGGGGTTTCGGCGGGGAGCTGTTTTTT. Based on the CDR3 plus reference TRBV30 and TRBJ2-2, the full variable domain is SQTIHQWPATLVQPVGSPLSLECTVEGTSNPNLYWYRQAAGRGLQLLFYSVGIGQISSEVPQNLSASRPQDRQFILSSKKLLLSDSGFYLCAWSVRRDRGFGGELFFGEGSRLTVL.

This chain connects TRBV28 to TRBJ1-2; the D is unclear. Germline V CDR1 and CDR2: MDHEN, SYDVKM. This CDR3 is 12 amino acids long. V was shortened by 6 bases and J by 8 bases, with 13 bases between the two germline ends. CDR3 in DNA: TGTGCCAGCAGGCCGGGAGGCGGAGGCTACACCTTC. This gives the protein CASRPGGGGYTF.

The rearrangement links TRBV5-4 to TRBJ2-5, with no clear D. Per the germline V gene, CDR1 is SGHNT and CDR2 is YYREEE (reference sequence). Trimming removed 2 bases from V and 2 bases from J, with 7 bases in between. This CDR3 is built from 13 residues. The DNA for the CDR3 is TGTGCCAGCAGCTTCCGACTGCAAGAGACCCAGTACTTC. Translated, it gives CASSFRLQETQYF.

V and J are TRBV6-5 and TRBJ2-1, with D unresolved. The V gene lost 4 bases and the J gene lost 7 bases, with 11 bases spanning the gap. Germline-derived CDR1 and CDR2 are MNHEY and SVGAGI. The CDR3 is 13 amino acids. CDR3 amino acids: CASSSNARNEQFF. Here the CDR3 DNA reads TGTGCCAGCAGTTCCAATGCGAGGAATGAGCAGTTCTTC.

This clone occurred a few times. The CDR3 coding sequence is TGTGCCACCAGCGGGAGACAGGGCTTCGGGTGGGCCAACGTCCTGACTTTC. Its translation is CATSGRQGFGWANVLTF. This rearrangement joins TRBV15 to TRBJ2-6, with 7 bases fitting TRBD1. The germline V gene encodes CDR1 LNHNV and CDR2 YYDKDF (reference sequence). With 5 bases clipped from V and 5 bases from J, the junction kept 12 bases outside the gene matches. The CDR3 sequence is 17 residues long.

J is TRBJ2-5 and V is TRBV7-8; D is unclear. Germline assignment: CDR1 SGHVS and CDR2 FQNEAQ. V gave up 4 bases and J gave up 4 bases, with 13 bases separating them. This CDR3 contains 14 residues. The CDR3 nucleotides are TGTGCCAGCAGCTCCACGACGGGTCGAGAGACCCAGTACTTC. It translates to CASSSTTGRETQYF.

The chain uses TRBV19 and TRBJ2-7, with 9 bases aligning to TRBD1. Trimming took 3 bases from V and 5 from J; bases not matched to a gene: 11. The CDR3 is 16 amino acids. Germline V gives CDR1 LNHDA, CDR2 SQIVND (reference sequence). CDR3 loop: CASSMFPGQGSHEQYF. The CDR3 coding sequence is TGTGCCAGTAGTATGTTCCCGGGACAGGGTTCACACGAGCAGTACTTC.

The V gene is TRBV28, the J gene TRBJ2-7; no definite D call. The germline CDR1 and CDR2 sequences are MDHEN and SYDVKM. V lost 5 bases and J 4 bases, leaving 9 bases between the germline ends. The CDR3 covers 12 residues. CDR3: CASSPNRYEQYF. As DNA, the CDR3 is TGTGCCAGCAGTCCCAACCGGTACGAGCAGTACTTC.

The gene calls are TRBV7-2 and TRBJ1-4; TRBD1 is a possible D gene (5 bases). Germline CDR1 SGHTA, CDR2 FQGNSA. CDR3 length: 15 amino acids. Trimming stripped 3 bases from V and 3 bases from J, with 11 bases between. Written as DNA, the CDR3 is TGTGCCAGCAGCTTGAGGAGGGACGCTAATGAAAAACTGTTTTTT. Protein: CASSLRRDANEKLFF.

In this sample, this clone turned up a few times. The chain is built from TRBV6-6 and TRBJ2-1; 8 nucleotides agree with TRBD2. The CDR3 sequence is 15 residues long. Trimming at V came to 7 bases and at J to 2 bases, leaving 7 bases not matched to a gene. The V gene's germline CDR1 is MNHNY and CDR2 SVGAGI (reference sequence). The CDR3 is CASTPQAGAYNEQFF. The CDR3 nucleotides are TGTGCCAGCACCCCCCAAGCGGGAGCCTACAATGAGCAGTTCTTC.

The chain is built from TRBV6-5 and TRBJ2-7; the match to TRBD1 covers 9 bases. V shed 6 bases and J 6 bases; nucleotides not matched to a gene: 12. The germline V gene encodes CDR1 MNHEY and CDR2 SVGAGI. This CDR3 has 15 residues. CDR3 in amino acids: CASRAGTGLGGEQYF. The CDR3 DNA follows: TGTGCCAGCAGAGCCGGGACAGGGCTAGGTGGCGAGCAGTACTTC.

The J gene is TRBJ2-3, the V gene TRBV4-1, with D possibly being TRBD2 (6 bases). Trimming left V 0 bases short and J 6 bases short, with 25 bases between. The CDR3 spans 19 residues. CDR1 is MGHRA, CDR2 YSYEKL, per germline. In DNA form, the CDR3 reads TGCGCCAGCAGCCAAGACGAGGAACCAGTGCGGGGAAAGAGGGATACGCAGTATTTT. This codes for CASSQDEEPVRGKRDTQYF.

The genes are TRBV4-1 and TRBJ2-3; TRBD1 matches at 8 bases. Germline CDR1 is MGHRA and CDR2 is YSYEKL. This CDR3 is built from 19 residues. J lost 8 bases, V lost 1 base, and 20 bases had no gene match. The CDR3 bases are TGCGCCAGCAGCCAAGTGGTCCTACTACGAGGACAGGGCGAGGGTACGCAGTATTTT. Amino acids: CASSQVVLLRGQGEGTQYF.

The rearrangement joins TRBV6-6 to TRBJ2-1, with 10 bases aligning to TRBD2. V trimming: 10 bases; J trimming: 8 bases; junction bases outside the gene matches: 17. This CDR3 region has 16 residues. The germline gives CDR1 MNHNY, CDR2 SVGAGI (reference sequence). CDR3: CANSLSGGQGYYEQFF. CDR3 nucleotide sequence: TGTGCCAACAGCCTTAGCGGGGGGCAGGGATACTATGAGCAGTTCTTC.

The V and J genes are TRBV6-6 and TRBJ2-3; no clear D gene. The V end lost 6 bases, the J end lost 2 bases, and 15 bases lay between the germline ends. This CDR3 comprises 15 residues. Germline loops: CDR1 MNHNY, CDR2 SVGAGI (reference sequence). The CDR3 loop is CASSRPASSTDTQYF. For the CDR3, the DNA is TGTGCCAGCAGCCGTCCGGCTAGTTCCACAGATACGCAGTATTTT.